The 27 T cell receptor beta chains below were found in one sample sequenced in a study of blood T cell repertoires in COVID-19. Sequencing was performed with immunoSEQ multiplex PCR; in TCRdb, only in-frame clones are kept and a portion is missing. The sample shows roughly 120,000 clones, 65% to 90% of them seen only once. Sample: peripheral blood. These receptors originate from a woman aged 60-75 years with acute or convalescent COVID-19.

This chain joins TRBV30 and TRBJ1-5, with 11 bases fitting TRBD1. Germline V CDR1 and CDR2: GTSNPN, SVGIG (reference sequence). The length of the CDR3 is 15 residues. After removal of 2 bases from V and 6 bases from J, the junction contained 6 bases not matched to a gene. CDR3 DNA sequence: TGTGCCTGGAGTCCAGGGACAGGGGGGATTCAGCCCCAGCATTTT. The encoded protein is CAWSPGTGGIQPQHF.

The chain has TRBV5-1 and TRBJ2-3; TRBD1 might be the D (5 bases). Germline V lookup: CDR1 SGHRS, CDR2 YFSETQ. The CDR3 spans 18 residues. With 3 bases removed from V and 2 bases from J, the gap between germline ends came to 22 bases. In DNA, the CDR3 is TGCGCCAGCAGCTCCAGAGACAGCCGGTCGCGATACACAGATACGCAGTATTTT. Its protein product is CASSSRDSRSRYTDTQYF. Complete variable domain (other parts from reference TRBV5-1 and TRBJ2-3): KAGVTQTPRYLIKTRGQQVTLSCSPISGHRSVSWYQQTPGQGLQFLFEYFSETQRNKGNFPGRFSGRQFSNSRSEMNVSTLELGDSALYLCASSSRDSRSRYTDTQYFGPGTRLTVL.

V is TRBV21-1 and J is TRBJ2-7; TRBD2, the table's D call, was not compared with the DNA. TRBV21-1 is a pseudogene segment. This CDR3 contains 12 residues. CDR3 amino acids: CASSKPSREQYF. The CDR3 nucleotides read TGTGCCAGCAGCAAACCTTCCCGCGAGCAGTACTTC.

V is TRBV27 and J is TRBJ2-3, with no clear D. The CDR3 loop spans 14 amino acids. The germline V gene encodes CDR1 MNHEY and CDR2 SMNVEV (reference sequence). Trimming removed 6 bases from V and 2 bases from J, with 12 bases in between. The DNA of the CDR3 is TGTGCCAGCAGGTTGAGTCATAACACAGATACGCAGTATTTT. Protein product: CASRLSHNTDTQYF.

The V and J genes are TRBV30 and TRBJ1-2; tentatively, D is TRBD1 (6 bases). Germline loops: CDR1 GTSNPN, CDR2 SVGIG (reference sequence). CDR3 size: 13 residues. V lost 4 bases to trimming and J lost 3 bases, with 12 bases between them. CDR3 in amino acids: CAWTPKGDYGYTF. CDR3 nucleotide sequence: TGTGCCTGGACGCCCAAGGGGGACTATGGCTACACCTTC.

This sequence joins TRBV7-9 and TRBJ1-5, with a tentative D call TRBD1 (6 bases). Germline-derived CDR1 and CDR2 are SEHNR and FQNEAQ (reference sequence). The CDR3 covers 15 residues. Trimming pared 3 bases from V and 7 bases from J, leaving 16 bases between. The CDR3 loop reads CASSFDTQQGQPQHF. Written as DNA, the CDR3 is TGTGCCAGCAGCTTCGATACCCAACAGGGACAGCCCCAGCATTTT.

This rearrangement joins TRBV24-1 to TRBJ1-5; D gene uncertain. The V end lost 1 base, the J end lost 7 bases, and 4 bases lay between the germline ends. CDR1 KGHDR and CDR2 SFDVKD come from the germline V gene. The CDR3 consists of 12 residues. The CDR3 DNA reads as TGTGCCACCAGTGATTTTGAGCAGCCCCAGCATTTT. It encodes CATSDFEQPQHF.

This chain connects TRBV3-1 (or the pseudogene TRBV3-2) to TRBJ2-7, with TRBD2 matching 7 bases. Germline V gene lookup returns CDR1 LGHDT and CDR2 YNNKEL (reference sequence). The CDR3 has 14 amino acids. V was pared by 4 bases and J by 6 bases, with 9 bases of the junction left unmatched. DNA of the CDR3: TGTGCCAGCAGCCCGCGGGGGTTGGTCGGCGAGCAGTACTTC. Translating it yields CASSPRGLVGEQYF.

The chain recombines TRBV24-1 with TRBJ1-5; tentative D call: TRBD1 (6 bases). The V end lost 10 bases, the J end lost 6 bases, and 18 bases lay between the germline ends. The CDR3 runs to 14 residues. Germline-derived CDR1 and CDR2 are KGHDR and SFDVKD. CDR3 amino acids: CATGDTGRGQPQHF. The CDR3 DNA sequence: TGTGCCACGGGAGACACAGGGCGCGGTCAGCCCCAGCATTTT.

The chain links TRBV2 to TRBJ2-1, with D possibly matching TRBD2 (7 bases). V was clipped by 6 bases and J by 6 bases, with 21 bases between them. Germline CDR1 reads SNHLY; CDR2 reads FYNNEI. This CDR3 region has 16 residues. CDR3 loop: CASSQTTRGRGNEQFF. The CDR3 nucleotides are TGTGCCAGCAGCCAGACCACTAGGGGGAGGGGCAATGAGCAGTTCTTC.

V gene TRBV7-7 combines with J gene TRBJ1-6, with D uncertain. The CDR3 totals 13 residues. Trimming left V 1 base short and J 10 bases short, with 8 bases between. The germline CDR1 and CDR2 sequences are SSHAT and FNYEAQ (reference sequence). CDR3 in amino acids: CASSLDPGSPLHF. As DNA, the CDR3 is TGTGCCAGCAGCTTAGACCCAGGCTCACCCCTCCACTTT.

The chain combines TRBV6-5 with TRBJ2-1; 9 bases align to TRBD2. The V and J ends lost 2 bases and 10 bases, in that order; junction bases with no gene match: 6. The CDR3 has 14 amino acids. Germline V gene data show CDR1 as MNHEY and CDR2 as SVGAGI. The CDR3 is CASSYGLAGSEQFF. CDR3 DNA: TGTGCCAGCAGTTACGGGCTAGCGGGGTCCGAGCAGTTCTTC.

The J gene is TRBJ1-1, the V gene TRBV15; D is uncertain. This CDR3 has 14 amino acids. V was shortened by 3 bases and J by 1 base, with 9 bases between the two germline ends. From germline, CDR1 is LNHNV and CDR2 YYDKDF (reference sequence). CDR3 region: CATSSHTRNTEAFF. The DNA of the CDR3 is TGTGCCACCAGCAGCCACACAAGGAACACTGAAGCTTTCTTT. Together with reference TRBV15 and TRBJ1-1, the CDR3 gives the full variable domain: DAMVIQNPRYQVTQFGKPVTLSCSQTLNHNVMYWYQQKSSQAPKLLFHYYDKDFNNEADTPDNFQSRRPNTSFCFLDIRSPGLGDTAMYLCATSSHTRNTEAFFGQGTRLTVV.

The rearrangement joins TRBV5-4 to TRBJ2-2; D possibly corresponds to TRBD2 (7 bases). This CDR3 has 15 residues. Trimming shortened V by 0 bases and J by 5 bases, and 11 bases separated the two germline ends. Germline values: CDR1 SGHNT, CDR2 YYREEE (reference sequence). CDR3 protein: CASSLDGGRTGELFF. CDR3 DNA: TGTGCCAGCAGCTTGGACGGGGGGCGAACCGGGGAGCTGTTTTTT.

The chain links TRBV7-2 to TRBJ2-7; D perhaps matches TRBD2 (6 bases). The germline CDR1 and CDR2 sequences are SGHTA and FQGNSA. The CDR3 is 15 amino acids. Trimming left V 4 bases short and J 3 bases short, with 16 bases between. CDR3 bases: TGTGCCAGCAGCTACGCGGCGGGGTCCAACTACGAGCAGTACTTC. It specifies CASSYAAGSNYEQYF.

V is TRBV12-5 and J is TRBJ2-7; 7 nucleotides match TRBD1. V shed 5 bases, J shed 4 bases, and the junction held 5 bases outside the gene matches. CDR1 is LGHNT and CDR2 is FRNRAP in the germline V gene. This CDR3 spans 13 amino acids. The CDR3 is CASGANRGYEQYF. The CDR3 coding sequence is TGTGCTAGTGGTGCCAACAGGGGTTACGAGCAGTACTTC.

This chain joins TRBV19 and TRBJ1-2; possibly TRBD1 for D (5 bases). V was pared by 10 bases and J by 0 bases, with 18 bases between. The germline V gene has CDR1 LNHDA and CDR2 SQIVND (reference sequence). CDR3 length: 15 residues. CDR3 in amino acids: CATGGGQVANYGYTF. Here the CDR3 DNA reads TGTGCCACCGGCGGTGGACAAGTAGCTAACTATGGCTACACCTTC.

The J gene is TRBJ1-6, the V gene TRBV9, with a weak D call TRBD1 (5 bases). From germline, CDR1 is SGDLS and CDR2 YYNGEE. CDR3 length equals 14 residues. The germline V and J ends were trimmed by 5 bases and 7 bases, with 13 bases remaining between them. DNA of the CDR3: TGTGCCAGCAGTGGGGGGACGACAAATTCACCCCTCCACTTT. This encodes CASSGGTTNSPLHF.

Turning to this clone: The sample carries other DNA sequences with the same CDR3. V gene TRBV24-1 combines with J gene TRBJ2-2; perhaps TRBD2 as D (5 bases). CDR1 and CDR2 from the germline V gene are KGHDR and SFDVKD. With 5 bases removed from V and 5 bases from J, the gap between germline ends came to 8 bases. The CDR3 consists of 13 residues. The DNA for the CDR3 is TGTGCCACCAGTGGTTCGGGGACCGGGGAGCTGTTTTTT. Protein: CATSGSGTGELFF.

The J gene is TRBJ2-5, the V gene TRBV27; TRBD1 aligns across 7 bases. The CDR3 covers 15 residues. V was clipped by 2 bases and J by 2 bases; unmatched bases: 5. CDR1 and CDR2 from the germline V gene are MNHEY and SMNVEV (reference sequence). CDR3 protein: CASSLTSQGQETQYF. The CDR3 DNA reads TGTGCCAGCAGTTTAACCTCACAGGGGCAAGAGACCCAGTACTTC.

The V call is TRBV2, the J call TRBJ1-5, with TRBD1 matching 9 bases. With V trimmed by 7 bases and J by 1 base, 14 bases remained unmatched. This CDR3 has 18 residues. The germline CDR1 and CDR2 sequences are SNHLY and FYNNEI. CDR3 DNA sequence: TGTGCCAGCACCGGGGGGAGGACAGGGGACAGAAGCAATCAGCCCCAGCATTTT. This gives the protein CASTGGRTGDRSNQPQHF.

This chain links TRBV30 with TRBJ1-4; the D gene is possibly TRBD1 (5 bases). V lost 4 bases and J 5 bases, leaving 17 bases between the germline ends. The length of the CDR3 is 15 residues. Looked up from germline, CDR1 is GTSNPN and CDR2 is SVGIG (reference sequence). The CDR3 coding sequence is TGTGCCTGGACCCCGGGGCTCGGAGGGAATGAAAAACTGTTTTTT. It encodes CAWTPGLGGNEKLFF.

CDR3 sequence (DNA): TGTGCCAGCTCACCACAGGGGGCGCGGGACTATGGCTACACCTTC. This codes for CASSPQGARDYGYTF. The chain links TRBV18 to TRBJ1-2; 7 bases fit TRBD1. The CDR3 has 15 amino acids. The germline CDR1 and CDR2 sequences are KGHSH and LQKENI. V trimming: 1 base; J trimming: 3 bases; junction bases outside the gene matches: 5.

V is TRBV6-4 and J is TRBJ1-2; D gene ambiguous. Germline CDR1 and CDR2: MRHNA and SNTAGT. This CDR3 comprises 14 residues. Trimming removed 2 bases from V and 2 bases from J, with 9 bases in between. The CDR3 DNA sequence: TGTGCCAGCAGTGACGGCCCAGGCAACTATGGCTACACCTTC. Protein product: CASSDGPGNYGYTF.

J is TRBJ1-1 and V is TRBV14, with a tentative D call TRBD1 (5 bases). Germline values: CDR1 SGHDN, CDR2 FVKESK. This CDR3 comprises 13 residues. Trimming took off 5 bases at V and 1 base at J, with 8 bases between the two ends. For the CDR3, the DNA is TGTGCCAGCAGCAAGACAGAGAACACTGAAGCTTTCTTT. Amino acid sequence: CASSKTENTEAFF.

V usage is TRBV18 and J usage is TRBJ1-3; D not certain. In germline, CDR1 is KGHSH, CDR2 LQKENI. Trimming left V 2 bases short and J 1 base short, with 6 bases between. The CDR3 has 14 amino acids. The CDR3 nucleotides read TGTGCCAGCTCACCAGGGAGTTCTGGAAACACCATATATTTT. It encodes CASSPGSSGNTIYF.

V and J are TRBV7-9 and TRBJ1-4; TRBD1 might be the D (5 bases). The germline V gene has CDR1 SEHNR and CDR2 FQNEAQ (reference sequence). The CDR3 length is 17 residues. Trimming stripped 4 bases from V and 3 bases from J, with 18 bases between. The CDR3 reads CASSSGVGAGANEKLFF. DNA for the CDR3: TGTGCCAGCAGCTCTGGCGTTGGGGCGGGAGCTAATGAAAAACTGTTTTTT.